This T cell receptor beta chain was identified during a study of Ad26.COV2.S vaccination and SARS-CoV-2 variants. Clones were read by immunoSEQ multiplex PCR, and TCRdb kept only the in-frame ones, dropping some. Of fewer than 900,000 clones in the sample, 89% were seen once. Whole-study results and caveats: Vaccinees showed greater spike-specific TCR breadth than placebo recipients. Non-spike TCR breadth was similar in vaccine and placebo recipients.

Turning to this clone: Its antigen is not identified.

Trimming shortened V by 0 bases and J by 3 bases, and 12 bases separated the two germline ends. The germline V gene has CDR1 SGHVS and CDR2 FNYEAQ. This CDR3 spans 15 amino acids. As to treatment: some 20 received Ad26.COV2.S at low or high dose, single or two shots; about 5 received placebo; per-sample allocation not given. Sampling happened 63 days after the first vaccine or placebo injection. The donor was a Boston adult aged 18-55 years. The rearrangement uses TRBV7-6 and TRBJ2-7; D not certain. The clonotype originates from a person between 18 and 60 years old who received the Ad26.COV2.S COVID-19 vaccine or a placebo. The input for sequencing was peripheral blood, taken in a trial of Ad26.COV2.S vaccine versus placebo. DNA for the CDR3: TGTGCCAGCAGCTTAGCCCCGGACGAAAACTACGAGCAGTACTTC. Its translation: CASSLAPDENYEQYF.